The rows below give T cell receptor beta chains drawn from one sample of a study of regulatory T cells. The table came from immunoSEQ multiplex PCR; TCRdb's copy has only in-frame clones and leaves some out. The data contain tens of thousands of clones, around 92% of them singletons. The sample consisted of conventional CD4+ T cells sorted from blood. These receptors all stem from a person under 35 with CD3G deficiency. Each CDR3 is given with its conserved first and last residue. Fields, in order: D gene, clone size, V gene, J gene, CDR3 DNA, CDR3 protein. D genes are given only for firm matches. Clone size is shown for a subset of rows, as once, few, many or a class of expanded clone.

NA	NA	TRBV11-2	TRBJ1-2	TGTGCCAGCAGCTTAGAGGGCTCCCTTAGCGGCTACACCTTC	CASSLEGSLSGYTF
NA	NA	TRBV29-1	TRBJ2-3	TGCAGCGTTCAGAGAGTTGGTGCTACGCAGTATTTT	CSVQRVGATQYF
TRBD1	few	TRBV5-1	TRBJ2-3	TGCGCCAGCAGCCTAGGGGACAGGGCCCCAGATACGCAGTATTTT	CASSLGDRAPDTQYF
NA	NA	TRBV20-1	TRBJ2-4	TGCAGTGCTAAGAGGGAAAACATTCAGTACTTC	CSAKRENIQYF
TRBD2	NA	TRBV5-1	TRBJ2-1	TGCGCCAGCAGGGGAGGACTAGCCGATGAGCAGTTCTTC	CASRGGLADEQFF
NA	few	TRBV7-2	TRBJ1-5	TGTGCCAGCAGCTTAGAACGGGGGCTAAAGCCCCAGCATTTT	CASSLERGLKPQHF
NA	NA	TRBV14	TRBJ1-1	TGTGCCAGCAGCTCGGCCGGGACGGCGAACACTGAAGCTTTCTTT	CASSSAGTANTEAFF
NA	NA	TRBV28	TRBJ2-1	TGTGCCAGTCAGGGGGGGGGACGGCGTGAGCAGTTCTTC	CASQGGGRREQFF
NA	NA	TRBV28	TRBJ1-2	TGTGCCAGCAGTTTGGGGCAGGGCCATGGCTACACCTTC	CASSLGQGHGYTF
NA	NA	TRBV6-1	TRBJ2-1	TGTGCCAGCGGGTTTTCGGGAAACAATGAGCAGTTCTTC	CASGFSGNNEQFF
NA	NA	TRBV10-2	TRBJ2-1	TGCGCCAGCAGTCGGGGGAATGAGCAGTTCTTC	CASSRGNEQFF
NA	NA	TRBV5-1	TRBJ2-7	TGCGCCAGCAGCCTCACAGGGTCCGAGCAGTACTTC	CASSLTGSEQYF
NA	NA	TRBV6-6	TRBJ1-5	TGTGCCAGCAAGGTGGACAAATATCAGCCCCAGCATTTT	CASKVDKYQPQHF
NA	NA	TRBV10-3	TRBJ2-3	TGTGCCGCCGGCCGGGGGGATACGCAGTATTTT	CAAGRGDTQYF
NA	NA	TRBV5-1	TRBJ2-2	TGCGCCAGCAGCGCCGGACAGTTCGGGGAGCTGTTTTTT	CASSAGQFGELFF
NA	NA	TRBV10-3	TRBJ1-3	TGTGCCATCAGTGATTGGGGTTCTGGAAACACCATATATTTT	CAISDWGSGNTIYF
TRBD1	NA	TRBV25-1	TRBJ2-5	TGTGCCAGCAGTGACCCGGGACAGCAAGAGACCCAGTACTTC	CASSDPGQQETQYF
NA	NA	TRBV28	TRBJ2-5	TGTGCCAGCAGTTTACGCTTAGAGACCCAGTACTTC	CASSLRLETQYF
TRBD1	NA	TRBV28	TRBJ2-7	TGTGCCAGCAGACCGACAGGGGCCGATTCCTACGAGCAGTACTTC	CASRPTGADSYEQYF
NA	NA	TRBV5-1	TRBJ1-3	TGCGCCAGCAGCCTCCGGGACGGCCCATTCTCTGGAAACACCATATATTTT	CASSLRDGPFSGNTIYF
NA	NA	TRBV5-1	TRBJ1-1	TGCGCCAGCAGCTCCGGATTGAACACTGAAGCTTTCTTT	CASSSGLNTEAFF
TRBD1	NA	TRBV7-3	TRBJ2-1	TGTGCCAGCAGCTTAACAGGCCAGGGGGCGAACAATGAGCAGTTCTTC	CASSLTGQGANNEQFF
NA	NA	TRBV25-1	TRBJ2-7	TGTGCCAGCAGCCCCTGGGGATACGAGCAGTACTTC	CASSPWGYEQYF
TRBD2	once	TRBV2	TRBJ2-1	TGTGCCAGCAGTCGGGACTACAACAATGAGCAGTTCTTC	CASSRDYNNEQFF
TRBD1	NA	TRBV6-1	TRBJ1-6	TGTGCCAGCAGTGAATCCAACAGGGGGGACCGAAATTCACCCCTCCACTTT	CASSESNRGDRNSPLHF
TRBD1	NA	TRBV6-1	TRBJ1-1	TGTGCCAGCAGTTTGACCGACAGGGCGAACACTGAAGCTTTCTTT	CASSLTDRANTEAFF